This TCR beta chain was profiled in a study of T cells in Graves' hyperthyroidism and ophthalmopathy. Study-level results: The model foresaw ophthalmopathy a median about 6.1 months prior to onset.

This CDR3 has 11 amino acids. Between the trimmed V and J ends, which lost 5 bases and 6 bases, there was a span of 10 bases. CDR1 SQVTM and CDR2 ANQGSEA come from the germline V gene. This clonotype was counted ten times or more. Its antigen is still unknown. Amplification yielded TCR beta CDR3 regions, with RNA transcripts as the source. TCR CDR3 regions were first amplified by RT-PCR with HTBI primers. In TCRdb, the multiplex PCR reads were re-called with MiXCR into one record per CDR3 protein. The profile shows about 280,000 distinct CDR3 sequences, 20% to 30% of them singletons. This sample holds PBMCs from roughly 10 ml fresh peripheral blood.

The sequence came from a man aged 40-49 years with Graves' hyperthyroidism that later progressed to Graves' ophthalmopathy. The rearrangement joins TRBV29-1 to TRBJ1-1; D possibly corresponds to TRBD1 (5 bases). Material: blood. This CDR3 is CSVRQRPEAFF. The CDR3, as DNA: TGCAGCGTTAGACAGAGGCCTGAAGCTTTCTTT.